Listed here are 15 T cell receptor beta chains from one sample, sequenced in a study of immune heterogeneity within non-small cell lung tumors. A multiplex PCR containing 32 V primers and 13 J primers was used to amplify TCR beta CDR3. TCRdb recomputed calls from the multiplex PCR reads with MiXCR, one row per CDR3 protein. Here the sample spans 10,000 or so distinct CDR3 sequences, roughly 30% being singletons. Bulk tumor genomic DNA (around 640 ng per sample) served as template. Taken during surgery, several biopsies per primary tumor were spaced as far apart as possible within the tumor mass. Curative surgery was undertaken by patients, who had untreated, newly diagnosed non-small cell lung cancer. Sample: lung tumor tissue. Receptors originate from a woman aged 45-59 years with non-small cell lung cancer.

This clonotype was seen many times. The chain combines TRBV20-1 with TRBJ1-1; no clear D. The germline gives CDR1 DFQATT, CDR2 SNEGSKA (reference sequence). The length of the CDR3 is 12 residues. Trimming left V 7 bases short and J 2 bases short, with 11 bases between. CDR3 nucleotide sequence: TGCAGTGTCCCCGTCCTTAACACTGAAGCTTTCTTT. This encodes CSVPVLNTEAFF.

This clonotype was counted between two and nine times. This chain uses TRBV28 with TRBJ1-1; no clear D. The CDR3 totals 16 residues. V was trimmed by 3 bases and J by 1 base, leaving 15 bases between them. Looked up from germline, CDR1 is MDHEN and CDR2 is SYDVKM. The CDR3 sequence: CASSFRFAGRNTEAFF. Written as DNA, the CDR3 is TGTGCCAGCAGTTTCAGGTTCGCAGGTAGGAACACTGAAGCTTTCTTT.

This clonotype has more than one count but fewer than ten. V usage is TRBV9 and J usage is TRBJ1-5; weak D call: TRBD1 (5 bases). Germline CDR1 and CDR2: SGDLS and YYNGEE. The V end lost 3 bases, the J end lost 5 bases, and 9 bases lay between the germline ends. The CDR3 spans 13 residues. CDR3 in DNA: TGTGCCAGCAGCGGAGGGGATTATCAGCCCCAGCATTTT. This gives the protein CASSGGDYQPQHF.

In its sample, this clonotype ranks as medium-sized. This chain links TRBV30 with TRBJ1-5; D unresolved. Germline V gene lookup returns CDR1 GTSNPN and CDR2 SVGIG (reference sequence). The V end lost 2 bases, the J end lost 4 bases, and 9 bases lay between the germline ends. The CDR3 length is 13 residues. CDR3 in amino acids: CAWSRQDNQPQHF. The CDR3 nucleotides read TGTGCCTGGAGTCGCCAGGATAATCAGCCCCAGCATTTT.

Only a few counts were recorded for this clonotype. The rearrangement joins TRBV15 to TRBJ1-1; unclear D gene. The CDR3 covers 14 residues. V gave up 0 bases and J gave up 10 bases, with 15 bases separating them. Germline V gene sequence: CDR1 LNHNV, CDR2 YYDKDF (reference sequence). The CDR3 coding sequence is TGTGCCACCAGCAGAGATCGGGAGGCAGGAGGAGCTTTCTTT. It encodes CATSRDREAGGAFF.

A word on this clonotype: Since no conserved phenylalanine or tryptophan closes the CDR3, a read error is the likely cause. The DNA is omitted, as the CDR3 cannot be located on it reliably, and the CDR3 follows TCRdb's listing. The chain couples TRBV11-3 to TRBJ2-3; the listed D gene, TRBD1, was not tested against the DNA. CDR1 is SGHNT and CDR2 is YENEEA in the germline V gene. Both ends counted, the CDR3 spans 14 residues. CDR3 region: CASSARGSGQYFGP.

In the case of this clonotype: Given a much more abundant clone one base away, this may be a read error. The gene calls are TRBV20-1 and TRBJ1-2, with D maybe TRBD1 (6 bases). Germline loops: CDR1 DFQATT, CDR2 SNEGSKA (reference sequence). This CDR3 has 18 residues. CDR3 sequence reads: CSADPGGAWPPGFYCYTF. In DNA, the CDR3 is TGCAGTGCCGACCCCGGGGGGGCTTGGCCCCCAGGATTCTATTGCTACACCTTC.

This clonotype is classed as medium-sized. The chain links TRBV28 to TRBJ2-7, with 11 nucleotides matching TRBD2. From germline, CDR1 is MDHEN and CDR2 SYDVKM. The CDR3 length is 17 residues. V shed 2 bases and J 1 base; nucleotides not matched to a gene: 7. The CDR3, as DNA: TGTGCCAGCAGTTTAGGTAGCGGGAGGGCATTATCCTACGAGCAGTACTTC. Protein sequence: CASSLGSGRALSYEQYF.

A remark on this clonotype: A much more abundant neighbour one base away suggests this may be a read error. The V gene is TRBV11-3, the J gene TRBJ2-3; 10 positions agree with TRBD2. The CDR3 has 15 amino acids. Trimming at V came to 4 bases and at J to 5 bases, leaving 6 bases not matched to a gene. Germline V gene sequence: CDR1 SGHNT, CDR2 YENEEA. The CDR3 sequence is CASSSRTSGIDTQYF. CDR3 DNA: TGTGCCAGCAGCTCACGGACTAGCGGCATAGATACGCAGTATTTT.

The chain uses TRBV6-1 and TRBJ1-5; possibly TRBD1 for D (5 bases). The germline V gene has CDR1 MNHNS and CDR2 SASEGT. V was clipped by 6 bases and J by 5 bases, with 14 bases between them. This CDR3 is built from 14 residues. The CDR3 nucleotides read TGTGCCAGCAGAAAGAACTTGGGGGATCAGCCCCAGCATTTT. It codes for CASRKNLGDQPQHF.

This clonotype was detected only a few times. The V and J genes are TRBV14 and TRBJ1-2; 9 bases are a match to TRBD1. The CDR3 totals 15 residues. Germline CDR1 reads SGHDN; CDR2 reads FVKESK. J gave up 7 bases and V 4 bases, and 10 bases lay outside the gene matches. CDR3 in amino acids: CASSPPRDRVGGYTF. CDR3 DNA: TGTGCCAGCAGCCCCCCCAGGGACAGGGTTGGTGGCTACACCTTC.

The chain recombines TRBV19 with TRBJ2-1, with D tentatively TRBD2 (7 bases). CDR3 length equals 17 residues. Per the germline V gene, CDR1 is LNHDA and CDR2 is SQIVND (reference sequence). The CDR3 nucleotides are TGTGCAACCTCGACGGGGGGCGGAACCGTCCAATTCAATGAGCAGTTCTTC. Residues: CATSTGGGTVQFNEQFF.

Many counts were recorded for this clonotype. The rearrangement joins TRBV10-3 to TRBJ2-1, with 7 nucleotides matching TRBD2. The CDR3 length is 12 residues. Germline V gives CDR1 ENHRY, CDR2 SYGVKD. The ends lost 11 bases at V and 3 bases at J; junction bases unmatched: 4. The CDR3 here is CAARDYYNEQFF. In nucleotides, the CDR3 is TGTGCCGCCCGGGACTACTACAATGAGCAGTTCTTC.

With regard to this clonotype: A much larger clone is a single base away; this may be a read error. The J gene is TRBJ2-3, the V gene TRBV20-1, with TRBD1 as a possible D gene (6 bases). The closer fit of TRBJ1-5 to the DNA end suggests the J call may be wrong. The CDR3 totals 14 residues. The V gene's germline CDR1 is DFQATT and CDR2 SNEGSKA (reference sequence). The CDR3 nucleotides are TGCAGTGCAAACGGACAGCCCAACACAGATACGCAGCATTTT. Translated, it gives CSANGQPNTDTQHF.

In its sample, this clonotype was seen many times. The chain has TRBV7-3 and TRBJ1-6; D is ambiguous. The germline gives CDR1 SGHTA, CDR2 FQGTGA. This CDR3 has 13 residues. Trimming left V 0 bases short and J 8 bases short, with 5 bases between. The CDR3 sequence is CASSLTGDSPLHF. CDR3 in DNA: TGTGCCAGCAGCTTAACTGGGGATTCACCCCTCCACTTT.